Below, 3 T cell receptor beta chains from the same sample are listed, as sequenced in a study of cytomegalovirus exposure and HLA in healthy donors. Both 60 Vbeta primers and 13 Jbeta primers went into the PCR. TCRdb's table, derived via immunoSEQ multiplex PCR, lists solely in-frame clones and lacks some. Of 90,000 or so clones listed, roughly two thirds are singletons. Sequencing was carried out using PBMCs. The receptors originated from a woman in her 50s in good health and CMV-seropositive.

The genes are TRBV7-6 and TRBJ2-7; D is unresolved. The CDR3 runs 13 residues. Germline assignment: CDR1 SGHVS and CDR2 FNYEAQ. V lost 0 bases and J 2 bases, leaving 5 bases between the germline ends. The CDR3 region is CASSLAIPYEQYF. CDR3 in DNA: TGTGCCAGCAGCTTAGCCATCCCCTACGAGCAGTACTTC. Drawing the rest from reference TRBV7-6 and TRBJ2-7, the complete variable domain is GAGVSQSPRYKVTKRGQDVALRCDPISGHVSLYWYRQALGQGPEFLTYFNYEAQQDKSGLPNDRFSAERPEGSISTLTIQRTEQRDSAMYRCASSLAIPYEQYFGPGTRLTVT.

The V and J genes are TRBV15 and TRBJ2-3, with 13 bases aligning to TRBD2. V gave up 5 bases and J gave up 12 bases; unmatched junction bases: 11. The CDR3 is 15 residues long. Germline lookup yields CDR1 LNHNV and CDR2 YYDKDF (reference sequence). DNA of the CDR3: TGTGCCACCAGCTCACGGACTAGCGGGAGAGATTCCCAGTATTTT. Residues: CATSSRTSGRDSQYF.

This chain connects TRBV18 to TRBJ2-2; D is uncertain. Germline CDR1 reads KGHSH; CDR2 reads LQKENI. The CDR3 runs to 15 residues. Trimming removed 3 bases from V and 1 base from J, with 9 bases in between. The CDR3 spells CASSPVPENTGELFF. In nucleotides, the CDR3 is TGTGCCAGCTCACCGGTACCAGAGAACACCGGGGAGCTGTTTTTT.